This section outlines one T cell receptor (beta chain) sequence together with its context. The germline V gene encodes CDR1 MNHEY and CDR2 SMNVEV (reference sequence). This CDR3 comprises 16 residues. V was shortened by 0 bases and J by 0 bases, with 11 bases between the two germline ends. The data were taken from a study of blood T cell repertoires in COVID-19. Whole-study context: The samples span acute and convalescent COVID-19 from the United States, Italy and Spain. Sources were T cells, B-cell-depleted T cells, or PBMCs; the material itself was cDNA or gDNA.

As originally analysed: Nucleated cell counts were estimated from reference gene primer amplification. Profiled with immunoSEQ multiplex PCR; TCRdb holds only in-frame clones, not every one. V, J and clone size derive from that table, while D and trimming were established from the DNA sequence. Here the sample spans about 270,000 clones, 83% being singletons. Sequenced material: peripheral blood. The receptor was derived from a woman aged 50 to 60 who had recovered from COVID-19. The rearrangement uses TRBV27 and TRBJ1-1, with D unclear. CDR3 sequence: CASSLSKRGMNTEAFF. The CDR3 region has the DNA TGTGCCAGCAGTTTATCGAAGCGGGGTATGAACACTGAAGCTTTCTTT.